The 15 T cell receptor beta chains below were found in one sample sequenced in a study of T-cell reconstitution after alpha-beta-depleted transplantation in children. Unique molecular identifiers were incorporated during preparation of the TCRbeta library. TCRdb re-called the PCR reads through MiXCR, storing one row per CDR3 protein. The sample lists under 50,000 distinct CDR3 sequences, around 53% occurring once. Sequenced material: peripheral blood, taken before TCRalphabeta/CD19-depleted stem cell transplant. The source of these receptors is a boy less than two years old with SCID, due to receive a stem cell transplant.

This sequence joins TRBV12-3 or TRBV12-4 and TRBJ2-3; no clear D gene. This CDR3 is 13 amino acids long. V was pared by 5 bases and J by 3 bases, with 9 bases between. For the CDR3, the DNA is TGTGCCAGCAGTCCCCCCCAGACAGATACGCAGTATTTT. It codes for CASSPPQTDTQYF.

The chain carries TRBV20-1 and TRBJ1-1, with D unclear. Per the germline V gene, CDR1 is DFQATT and CDR2 is SNEGSKA (reference sequence). V was cut by 0 bases and J by 0 bases, with 5 bases left in between. This CDR3 is built from 13 residues. The DNA for the CDR3 is TGCAGTGCTAGAGACCCGATGAACACTGAAGCTTTCTTT. Its translation: CSARDPMNTEAFF.

This rearrangement joins TRBV5-1 to TRBJ2-5; D is uncertain. Trimming took 0 bases from V and 4 from J, leaving 19 bases between them. Germline loops: CDR1 SGHRS, CDR2 YFSETQ. CDR3 size: 17 residues. Here the CDR3 DNA reads TGCGCCAGCAGCTTGGGGCCTCATGGGCTTTACGGAGAGACCCAGTACTTC. Amino acid sequence: CASSLGPHGLYGETQYF.

This clonotype occurred a few times. The rearrangement uses TRBV23-1 and TRBJ1-1, with a possible D match to TRBD1 (5 bases). TRBV23-1 is an ORF; its function is uncertain. The CDR3 spans 11 residues. The ends were cut back, 4 bases at V and 8 bases at J, with 8 bases in the middle. The CDR3 DNA reads TGCGCCAGCAGTCGGGGGGGAGAAGCTTTCTTT. Translated, it gives CASSRGGEAFF.

The chain links TRBV11-2 to TRBJ1-4; TRBD1 aligns across 7 bases. This CDR3 comprises 14 residues. With V trimmed by 4 bases and J by 9 bases, 8 bases remained unmatched. Germline-derived CDR1 and CDR2 are SGHAT and FQNNGV. The CDR3 here is CASSSNRGGKKLFF. CDR3 in DNA: TGTGCCAGCAGCTCAAACAGGGGAGGAAAAAAACTGTTTTTT.

The chain links TRBV19 to TRBJ1-1; tentatively, D is TRBD1 (5 bases). Trimming pared 1 base from V and 11 bases from J, leaving 11 bases between. The CDR3 is 12 amino acids. Germline V lookup: CDR1 LNHDA, CDR2 SQIVND (reference sequence). CDR3 DNA: TGTGCCAGTAGTATAGGGAGGCGGGACGCTTTCTTT. It codes for CASSIGRRDAFF.

The chain employs TRBV3-1 and TRBJ1-1; 10 nucleotides agree with TRBD1. CDR3 length: 14 amino acids. The V and J ends lost 5 bases and 4 bases, in that order; junction bases with no gene match: 4. The germline V gene has CDR1 LGHDT and CDR2 YNNKEL (reference sequence). The CDR3 protein is CASSFRTGGTEAFF. The CDR3 DNA follows: TGTGCCAGCAGCTTCCGGACAGGGGGCACTGAAGCTTTCTTT.

This clonotype occurred once. The chain has TRBV20-1 and TRBJ1-5; D remains ambiguous. Germline CDR1 and CDR2: DFQATT and SNEGSKA (reference sequence). The germline V and J ends were trimmed by 6 bases and 2 bases, with 14 bases remaining between them. This CDR3 is built from 14 residues. Written as DNA, the CDR3 is TGCAGTGCCTTACCTGACACGGGCAATCAGCCCCAGCATTTT. This sequence encodes CSALPDTGNQPQHF.

The rearrangement uses TRBV12-5 and TRBJ1-2; 11 nucleotides match TRBD1. This CDR3 comprises 18 residues. V lost 5 bases, J lost 2 bases, and 13 bases stayed unmatched. Germline CDR1 reads LGHNT; CDR2 reads FRNRAP. The CDR3 is CASGLSAGQGASNYGYTF. The CDR3 DNA reads as TGTGCTAGTGGTCTGAGCGCCGGACAGGGGGCCTCCAACTATGGCTACACCTTC.

V usage is TRBV27 and J usage is TRBJ2-7; 7 bases match TRBD2. CDR1 and CDR2 (germline): MNHEY, SMNVEV (reference sequence). This CDR3 has 16 amino acids. After removal of 6 bases from V and 2 bases from J, the junction contained 13 bases not matched to a gene. This CDR3 is CASRQGGLADTYEQYF. The CDR3 nucleotides read TGTGCCAGCAGGCAAGGTGGCCTAGCGGATACCTACGAGCAGTACTTC.

CDR3 in amino acids: CSASRTGDTDTQYF. The CDR3 region has the DNA TGCAGTGCTAGCCGGACAGGAGACACAGATACGCAGTATTTT. The chain combines TRBV20-1 with TRBJ2-3, with 7 bases matching TRBD1. The CDR3 consists of 14 residues. Germline assignment: CDR1 DFQATT and CDR2 SNEGSKA (reference sequence). Trimming removed 3 bases from V and 2 bases from J; junction bases left unmatched: 5.

The chain joins TRBV5-1 to TRBJ2-1; D may be TRBD1 (6 bases). V was cut by 0 bases and J by 5 bases, with 15 bases left in between. This CDR3 has 16 amino acids. Germline V gene lookup returns CDR1 SGHRS and CDR2 YFSETQ. In DNA, the CDR3 is TGCGCCAGCAGCTTGGGAGGGGGTTTATCGAACAATGAGCAGTTCTTC. Protein: CASSLGGGLSNNEQFF.

V and J are TRBV7-2 and TRBJ2-3, with a possible D match to TRBD2 (7 bases). V dropped 1 base and J dropped 5 bases, with 16 bases sitting between them. Germline CDR1 is SGHTA and CDR2 is FQGNSA. CDR3 length equals 16 residues. CDR3 in amino acids: CASSLVLAGARDTQYF. The CDR3 DNA is TGTGCCAGCAGCTTAGTTCTGGCGGGGGCGCGAGATACGCAGTATTTT. The complete variable domain, with remaining parts taken from reference TRBV7-2 and TRBJ2-3, reads GAGVSQSPSNKVTEKGKDVELRCDPISGHTALYWYRQSLGQGLEFLIYFQGNSAPDKSGLPSDRFSAERTGGSVSTLTIQRTQQEDSAVYLCASSLVLAGARDTQYFGPGTRLTVL.

This CDR3 reads CASSVQGAETDTQYF. CDR3 nucleotides: TGTGCCAGCAGCGTGCAGGGGGCTGAGACAGATACGCAGTATTTT. The chain is built from TRBV9 and TRBJ2-3, with TRBD1 identical over 8 bases. Trimming cost V 2 bases and J 3 bases; bases outside gene matches: 5. The CDR3 consists of 15 residues. Germline CDR1 reads SGDLS; CDR2 reads YYNGEE.

The chain couples TRBV3-1 to TRBJ2-3; D is ambiguous. This CDR3 region has 13 residues. The germline V gene encodes CDR1 LGHDT and CDR2 YNNKEL (reference sequence). The V and J ends lost 4 bases and 6 bases respectively, with 11 bases between them. The CDR3 reads CASSPLGWDTQYF. CDR3 sequence (DNA): TGTGCCAGCAGCCCGCTAGGATGGGATACGCAGTATTTT.